The rows below give T cell receptor beta chains drawn from one sample of a study of tumor-infiltrating lymphocytes in primary liver carcinoma. TCRdb recomputed calls from the multiplex PCR reads with MiXCR, one row per CDR3 protein. There are about 300,000 distinct CDR3 sequences in the sample; approximately 65% occur only once, and around 9.5% lies in the top ten. Source material: peripheral blood. These receptors all stem from a middle-aged man with primary liver carcinoma and hepatitis B virus infection. The CDR3 runs from the conserved cysteine through the conserved F or W. A D gene is named only where the DNA matches it firmly. A clone size is listed for some rows: how often the clone was seen (once, few, many), or a class if it is expanded.

CDR3nt,CDR3aa,j_gene,d_gene,abundance,v_gene
TGTGCCAGCACCTCATTCCGAGACAGGGGCTTAAATGAGCGGTTCTTC,CASTSFRDRGLNERFF,TRBJ2-1,TRBD1,-,TRBV11-1
TGTGCCAGCTGTTTGGGAGGGACTGGAAACACCATACATTTT,CASCLGGTGNTIHF,TRBJ1-3,-,-,TRBV12-3/TRBV12-4
TGTGCCAGTAAACTAGTAACCGATGAGCAGTTCTTC,CASKLVTDEQFF,TRBJ2-1,-,-,TRBV2
TGTGCCAGCAGCATGTCGGGGTCCGACAATGATCAGTTCTTC,CASSMSGSDNDQFF,TRBJ2-1,-,once,TRBV11-2
TGTGCCAGCAGTTTCGGGTCCGGAGATACGCAGTATTTT,CASSFGSGDTQYF,TRBJ2-3,-,many,TRBV12-3/TRBV12-4
TGCAGCATTGAGGAGACGAACAGATCGAGGCAGCCCCAGCATTTT,CSIEETNRSRQPQHF,TRBJ1-5,-,-,TRBV29-1
TGCAGCGTTGGGTCCGGCTGGGGTACGAACACTGAAGCTTTCTTT,CSVGSGWGTNTEAFF,TRBJ1-1,-,-,TRBV29-1
TGTGCCAGCAGTTTAGGACAGGGGGGCAATCAGCCCCAGCGTTTT,CASSLGQGGNQPQRF,TRBJ1-5,TRBD1,-,TRBV6-1
TGTGCCAGCAGTTACACTACGGGAGGGCCTAGGGAGACCCAGTACTTC,CASSYTTGGPRETQYF,TRBJ2-5,TRBD2,-,TRBV6-2/TRBV6-3
TGCGCCAGCAGCCCCACCGACCGGGACTGGGAAAAACTGTCTTTT,CASSPTDRDWEKLSF,TRBJ1-4,-,-,TRBV5-1
TGTGCCAGCAGTTCCGGCCGGACAGTCACCTACGAGCAGTACTTC,CASSSGRTVTYEQYF,TRBJ2-7,-,many,TRBV12-3/TRBV12-4
TGTGCCAGCAGCCAAGCTGATACGCAGTATTTT,CASSQADTQYF,TRBJ2-3,-,many,TRBV4-2
TGCGCCAGCAGCCAAGGGGGCTACGAGCAGTACTTC,CASSQGGYEQYF,TRBJ2-7,-,many,TRBV4-1
TGTGCCAGCAGTGTGGCCGGGGGAACCAATGAGCAGTTCTTC,CASSVAGGTNEQFF,TRBJ2-1,-,-,TRBV6-1
TGTGCCAGCAGTTCCCGACTAGTCGAGACCCAGTACTTC,CASSSRLVETQYF,TRBJ2-5,-,-,TRBV11-2
TGCGCCAGCAGCCAGGGGGGGGGGGAAGGCTACGAGCAGTACTTC,CASSQGGGEGYEQYF,TRBJ2-7,TRBD2,-,TRBV4-1
TGTGCCAGCAGCTCACTCTGGGACAGAGGCGATTCACCCCTCCACTTT,CASSSLWDRGDSPLHF,TRBJ1-6,TRBD1,-,TRBV13
TGTAGCGTTCTAGAGGGGTACAATGAGCTGTTCTTC,CSVLEGYNELFF,TRBJ2-1,-,once,TRBV29-1
TGTGTCTCCACGATCGGTTATGGATACAATGAGCAGTTCTTC,CVSTIGYGYNEQFF,TRBJ2-1,-,-,TRBV28
TGTGCCAGCACCCTAATCCGACTAGCGGGAGCCAGAGAGACCCAGTACTTC,CASTLIRLAGARETQYF,TRBJ2-5,TRBD2,-,TRBV6-5
TGCGCCAGTAGCCGAGAGCCGTGGGGAGGGACGAGGGCCAACGTCCTGACTTTC,CASSREPWGGTRANVLTF,TRBJ2-6,TRBD2,few,TRBV4-3
TGCGCCAGCAGCCCAGCGACAGGGTACGTAGGCAATGAGCAGTTCTTC,CASSPATGYVGNEQFF,TRBJ2-1,TRBD1,few,TRBV4-1
TGTGCCAGCAATGAAACGGCCAATTGGGGTTCACCCCTCCACTTT,CASNETANWGSPLHF,TRBJ1-6,-,-,TRBV6-1
TGTGCCAGCAGCCAAGAAGGCGGGAGTGGCGATGAGCAGTTCTTC,CASSQEGGSGDEQFF,TRBJ2-1,TRBD2,many,TRBV4-2
TGCAGTGCTAGCTTCACGACTAAAGAGCAGTACTTC,CSASFTTKEQYF,TRBJ2-7,-,-,TRBV20-1
TGTGTCAGCAGCCAAGATCGGTCCAGACACAATGAGCAGTTCTTC,CVSSQDRSRHNEQFF,TRBJ2-1,-,-,TRBV14